This T cell receptor (beta chain) was found in a study of blood T cells in healthy people across ages. V lost 3 bases and J lost 8, with 22 bases in between. Per germline, CDR1 LGHDT and CDR2 YNNKEL (reference sequence). The CDR3 consists of 16 residues. A second PCR, run for about 7 to 11 cycles, used a sample-barcoded 5' primer plus a J-beta primer mix. TCRdb recomputed calls from the 5' RACE reads with MiXCR, one row per CDR3 protein. The data contain 550,000 to 800,000 distinct CDR3 sequences, about 34% of them singletons. This clonotype originated in a woman of 80 years or more in good health. Input material: blood. The J gene is TRBJ1-2, the V gene TRBV3-1; D gene unclear. CDR3 bases: TGTGCCAGCAGCCAGAAGCTGAGAACTAAGCGGAAAGGCTACACCTTC. It is translated as CASSQKLRTKRKGYTF.